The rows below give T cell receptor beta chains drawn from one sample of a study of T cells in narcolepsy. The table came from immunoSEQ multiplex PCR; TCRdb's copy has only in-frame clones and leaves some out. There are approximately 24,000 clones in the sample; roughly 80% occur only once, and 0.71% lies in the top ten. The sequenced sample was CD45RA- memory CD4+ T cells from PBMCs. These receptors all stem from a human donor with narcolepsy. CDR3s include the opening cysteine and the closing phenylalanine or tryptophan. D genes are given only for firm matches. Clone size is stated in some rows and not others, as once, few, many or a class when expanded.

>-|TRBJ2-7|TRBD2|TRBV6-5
CASSSTSGSTYEQYF
TGTGCCAGCAGCTCAACTAGCGGGAGTACCTACGAGCAGTACTTC
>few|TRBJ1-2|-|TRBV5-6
CASQYSNRAGGYTF
TGTGCCAGCCAATATTCGAACAGGGCGGGGGGCTACACCTTC
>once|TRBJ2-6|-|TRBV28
CASIPQSSGANVLTF
TGTGCCAGCATCCCCCAAAGCTCTGGGGCCAACGTCCTGACTTTC
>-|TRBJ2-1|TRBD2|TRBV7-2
CASRGLAGPTLVHNEQFF
TGTGCCAGCAGGGGACTAGCGGGTCCTACCCTCGTCCACAATGAGCAGTTCTTC
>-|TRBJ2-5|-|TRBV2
CASKWLEETQYF
TGTGCCAGCAAATGGTTGGAAGAGACCCAGTACTTC
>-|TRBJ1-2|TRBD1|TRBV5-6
CASSLLDRANYGYTF
TGTGCCAGCAGCTTACTTGACAGGGCTAACTATGGCTACACCTTC
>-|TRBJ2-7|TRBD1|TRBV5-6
CASSTPTRDRATYEQYF
TGTGCCAGCAGCACCCCGACCAGGGACAGGGCTACCTACGAGCAGTACTTC
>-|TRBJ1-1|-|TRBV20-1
CSADTGSEAFF
TGCAGTGCTGATACCGGGTCTGAAGCTTTCTTT
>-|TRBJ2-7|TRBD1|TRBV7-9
CASSSGTGAYEQYF
TGTGCCAGCAGTTCCGGGACAGGGGCCTACGAGCAGTACTTC
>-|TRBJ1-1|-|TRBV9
CASSVVGEGYTEAFF
TGTGCCAGCAGCGTAGTAGGAGAGGGGTACACTGAAGCTTTCTTT
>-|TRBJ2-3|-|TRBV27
CASSLWGSTDTQYF
TGTGCCAGCAGTTTATGGGGTAGCACAGATACGCAGTATTTT
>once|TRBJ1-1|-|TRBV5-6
CASSLAAGAGLGAFF
TGTGCCAGCAGCTTGGCAGCGGGCGCTGGTTTAGGGGCTTTCTTT
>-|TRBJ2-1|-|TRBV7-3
CASSLAIGSEQFF
TGTGCCAGCAGCTTGGCAATCGGAAGTGAGCAGTTCTTC
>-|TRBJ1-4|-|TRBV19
CASSIAGAANEKLFF
TGTGCCAGTAGTATAGCGGGGGCGGCTAATGAAAAACTGTTTTTT
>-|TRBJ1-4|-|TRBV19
CASSTGTINEKLFF
TGTGCCAGTAGTACCGGTACCATAAATGAAAAACTGTTTTTT
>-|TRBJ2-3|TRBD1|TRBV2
CASMGQGARTDTQYF
TGTGCCAGCATGGGACAGGGGGCCCGCACAGATACGCAGTATTTT
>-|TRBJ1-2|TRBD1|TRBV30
CAWRIDRGEGGYTF
TGTGCCTGGAGGATAGACAGGGGAGAAGGTGGCTACACCTTC
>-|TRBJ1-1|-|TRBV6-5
CASSYPTREAFF
TGTGCCAGCAGTTATCCAACGAGGGAAGCTTTCTTT
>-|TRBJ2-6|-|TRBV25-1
CASSDSQGRTGANVLTF
TGTGCCAGCAGTGACTCTCAGGGGAGGACTGGGGCCAACGTCCTGACTTTC
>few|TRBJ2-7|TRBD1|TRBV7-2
CASSLMLGQAYEQYF
TGTGCCAGCAGCTTAATGCTGGGACAGGCGTACGAGCAGTACTTC
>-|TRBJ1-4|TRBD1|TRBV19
CASSVTGEYNEKLFF
TGTGCCAGTAGTGTGACAGGGGAGTATAATGAAAAACTGTTTTTT
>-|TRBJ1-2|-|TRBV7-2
CASSAGGSRPYYGYTF
TGTGCCAGCAGCGCCGGTGGTAGCAGGCCCTACTATGGCTACACCTTC
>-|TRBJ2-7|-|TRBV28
CASSPSYRQYF
TGTGCCAGCAGTCCATCGTACAGGCAGTACTTC
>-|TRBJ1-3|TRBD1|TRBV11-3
CASSPGQGPGNTIYF
TGTGCCAGCAGCCCCGGACAGGGGCCCGGAAACACCATATATTTT
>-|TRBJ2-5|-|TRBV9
CASSPRGDGGTQYF
TGTGCCAGCAGCCCCCGGGGCGACGGGGGGACCCAGTACTTC
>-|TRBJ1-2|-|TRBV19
CASSSTSGSDNYGYTF
TGTGCCAGTAGTTCAACCTCCGGGTCCGATAACTATGGCTACACCTTC
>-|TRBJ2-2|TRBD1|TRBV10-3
CAIRPTGGTGELFF
TGTGCCATCAGACCCACAGGGGGCACCGGGGAGCTGTTTTTT
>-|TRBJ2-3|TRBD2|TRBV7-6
CASSLVGVRPSTSGSFTDTQYF
TGTGCCAGCAGCTTAGTTGGGGTCAGACCATCGACTAGCGGGTCCTTCACAGATACGCAGTATTTT
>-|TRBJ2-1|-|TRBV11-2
CASTLSPNYNEQFF
TGTGCCAGCACCCTTAGCCCTAACTATAATGAGCAGTTCTTC
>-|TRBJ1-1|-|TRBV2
CASSDIGQANTEAFF
TGTGCCAGCAGTGATATAGGCCAGGCGAACACTGAAGCTTTCTTT
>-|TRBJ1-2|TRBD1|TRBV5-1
CASSSLVGQGHTF
TGCGCCAGCAGCTCGTTAGTCGGACAGGGTCACACCTTC
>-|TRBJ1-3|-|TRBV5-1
CASSFDGLGLGTIYF
TGCGCCAGCAGCTTTGACGGCCTCGGCTTGGGCACCATATATTTT
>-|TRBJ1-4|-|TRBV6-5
CASSYRGVSNEKLFF
TGTGCCAGCAGTTACCGAGGGGTTTCTAATGAAAAACTGTTTTTT
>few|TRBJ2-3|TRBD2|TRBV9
CASSPGTSADTQYF
TGTGCCAGCAGCCCTGGGACTAGCGCCGATACGCAGTATTTT
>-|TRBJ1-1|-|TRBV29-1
CSVENVAEAFF
TGCAGCGTTGAAAACGTGGCTGAAGCTTTCTTT
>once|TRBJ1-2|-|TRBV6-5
CASSSSYGYTF
TGTGCCAGTTCAAGTTCCTATGGCTACACCTTC
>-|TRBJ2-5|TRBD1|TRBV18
CASSPGTGTWETQYF
TGTGCCAGCTCACCCGGGACAGGGACGTGGGAGACCCAGTACTTC
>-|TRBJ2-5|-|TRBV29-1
CSVERPSQETQYF
TGCAGCGTTGAACGACCGTCGCAAGAGACCCAGTACTTC